The rows below give T cell receptor beta chains drawn from one sample of a study of blood T cell repertoires in COVID-19. The repertoire was sequenced with immunoSEQ multiplex PCR; TCRdb's copy has only in-frame clones and lacks some. The sample lists around 70,000 clones, 91% occurring once. The sample taken for sequencing was peripheral blood. These receptors were collected from a human donor in a cohort sampled during active COVID-19. CDR3s leave out the opening cysteine and the closing phenylalanine or tryptophan. The D gene is left open where the match is weak.

v_call	j_call	d_call	cdr3_aa
TRBV4-3	TRBJ2-2	NA	ASSQGAAGTGELF
TRBV7-8	TRBJ2-7	NA	ASSLAPQGLSGEQY
TRBV7-9	TRBJ2-7	TRBD1	ASSPPEGANEQY
TRBV7-9	TRBJ1-6	NA	ASSRQVNSPLH
TRBV4-1	TRBJ2-7	NA	ASSLRTTWDEQY
TRBV18	TRBJ1-5	NA	ASSPRQEINQPQH
TRBV7-2	TRBJ2-2	TRBD2	ASSSLRLATGELF
TRBV19	TRBJ2-2	NA	ASSTGAGNTGELF
TRBV5-8	TRBJ2-7	TRBD1	ASSRDRAHEQY
TRBV19	TRBJ2-3	NA	ASSAQSTDTQY
TRBV6-1	TRBJ1-2	NA	ASSETLEPYYGYT
TRBV25-1	TRBJ1-2	TRBD1	ASRDGGQPDYYGYT
TRBV3-1/TRBV3-2	TRBJ2-1	TRBD2	ASSQGGLAGPLYSYNEQF
TRBV5-6	TRBJ2-7	NA	ASSLYRAYEQY
TRBV6-6	TRBJ2-7	NA	ASRPPGFRTYEQY
TRBV4-2	TRBJ2-2	NA	ASSQSTAGTGELF
TRBV20-1	TRBJ2-5	NA	SARTVMTQY
TRBV7-8	TRBJ2-7	TRBD2	ASSTRGTSAHEQY
TRBV19	TRBJ1-2	NA	ASSIRSGSYT
TRBV7-9	TRBJ1-2	NA	ASSDIRTEDINGYT
TRBV7-2	TRBJ1-5	NA	ASSESRNQPQH
TRBV4-3	TRBJ2-3	TRBD2	ASSQSLAGGGVTQY
TRBV11-1	TRBJ1-1	NA	ASSQYRALRTEAF
TRBV29-1	TRBJ1-4	TRBD1	SVRQGSGNEKLF